This passage covers 2 T cell receptor beta chains from one sample sequenced in a study of OX40 agonist ivuxolimab in advanced cancers. Clones were sequenced by immunoSEQ multiplex PCR, and TCRdb holds only the in-frame ones, with some missing. Of 45,000 to 60,000 clones in the sample, 85% to 90% were seen once. The sample was CD4+ or CD8+ T cells sorted from blood, taken in a trial of the OX40 agonist ivuxolimab. The receptors come from an adult with an advanced solid tumor such as melanoma, head and neck, liver or kidney cancer.

This chain uses TRBV6-5 with TRBJ1-2; 7 positions match TRBD1. Germline V gene sequence: CDR1 MNHEY, CDR2 SVGAGI. The V segment lost 6 bases and the J segment 2 bases; nucleotides outside the gene matches: 6. The CDR3 totals 14 residues. The CDR3 here is CASSPQGLNYGYTF. The DNA for the CDR3 is TGTGCCAGCAGCCCACAGGGGCTCAACTATGGCTACACCTTC.

The genes are TRBV29-1 and TRBJ2-3; 9 bases align to TRBD2. Germline CDR1 is SQVTM and CDR2 is ANQGSEA. CDR3 length equals 15 residues. Germline trimming cut 3 bases from V and 2 bases from J; bases unmatched to any gene: 6. CDR3 sequence reads: CSVDGLAGLTDTQYF. Written as DNA, the CDR3 is TGCAGCGTTGACGGGCTAGCGGGGCTCACAGATACGCAGTATTTT.